What follows are 10 T cell receptor beta chains derived from one specimen sequenced in a study of CD8+ T cells in alopecia areata. Sequencing templates came from extracted RNA that was reverse transcribed into cDNA. Sequencing used immunoSEQ multiplex PCR; TCRdb keeps in-frame clones, though not all of them. Counted here are 200,000 to 250,000 clones, 56% occurring once; the ten biggest clones make up 4% to 6%. Sequences were obtained from CD8+ T cells sorted from blood. Receptor source: a human donor in good health.

The rearrangement uses TRBV6-6 and TRBJ2-2; no clear D gene. This CDR3 comprises 13 residues. Trimming shortened V by 5 bases and J by 3 bases, and 7 bases separated the two germline ends. Germline CDR1 MNHNY, CDR2 SVGAGI (reference sequence). The CDR3 nucleotides read TGTGCCAGCAGTGTGGCGGACACCGGGGAGCTGTTTTTT. Translation: CASSVADTGELFF.

This clone has more than one count but fewer than ten. V is TRBV7-9 and J is TRBJ1-1; D perhaps matches TRBD1 (6 bases). CDR1 SEHNR and CDR2 FQNEAQ come from the germline V gene (reference sequence). The V and J ends lost 5 bases and 1 base respectively, with 14 bases between them. The CDR3 extends over 15 amino acids. DNA of the CDR3: TGTGCCAGCAGCGACAGGCAGGGAAGGAACACTGAAGCTTTCTTT. This codes for CASSDRQGRNTEAFF. Using reference TRBV7-9 and TRBJ1-1 for the parts outside the CDR3, the full variable domain is DTGVSQNPRHKITKRGQNVTFRCDPISEHNRLYWYRQTLGQGPEFLTYFQNEAQLEKSRLLSDRFSAERPKGSFSTLEIQRTEQGDSAMYLCASSDRQGRNTEAFFGQGTRLTVV.

In this sample, this clone turned up a few times. The chain is built from TRBV7-3 and TRBJ1-2, with D perhaps matching TRBD1 (6 bases). The CDR3 sequence is 12 residues long. CDR1 and CDR2 (germline): SGHTA, FQGTGA. V dropped 5 bases and J dropped 6 bases, with 10 bases sitting between them. This CDR3 reads CASSQGTDGYTF. CDR3 in DNA: TGTGCCAGCAGCCAGGGGACCGATGGCTACACCTTC.

This clone is a singleton in its sample. The V call is TRBV29-1, the J call TRBJ1-4; weak D call: TRBD1 (5 bases). V lost 7 bases to trimming and J lost 6 bases, with 12 bases between them. Germline CDR1 is SQVTM and CDR2 is ANQGSEA. The CDR3 runs to 12 residues. In DNA form, the CDR3 reads TGCAGCGCCACCGGAGGGGATGAAAAACTGTTTTTT. Protein product: CSATGGDEKLFF.

The CDR3 protein is CASSPDSGANVLTF. The CDR3 region has the DNA TGTGCCAGCAGCCCCGACTCTGGGGCCAACGTCCTGACTTTC. The chain combines TRBV5-4 with TRBJ2-6; no definite D call. Germline loops: CDR1 SGHNT, CDR2 YYREEE (reference sequence). V lost 4 bases to trimming and J lost 0 bases, with 5 bases between them. The CDR3 is 14 amino acids.

This clone was counted between two and nine times. V and J are TRBV29-1 and TRBJ2-7; 10 bases are shared with TRBD1. The germline CDR1 and CDR2 sequences are SQVTM and ANQGSEA. With 5 bases clipped from V and 9 bases from J, the junction kept 13 bases outside the gene matches. CDR3 size: 14 residues. The CDR3 sequence: CSVNRDRGQGRQYF. CDR3 DNA: TGCAGCGTTAACCGGGACAGGGGCCAGGGGAGGCAGTACTTC.

The chain employs TRBV9 and TRBJ2-3, with a tentative D call TRBD2 (6 bases). Germline values: CDR1 SGDLS, CDR2 YYNGEE. V shed 2 bases and J shed 2 bases, with 12 bases lying between them. The CDR3 runs to 15 residues. CDR3 coding DNA: TGTGCCAGCAGCGTCGGGGGATTTTTCACAGATACGCAGTATTTT. Amino acid sequence: CASSVGGFFTDTQYF.

This chain uses TRBV5-1 with TRBJ2-1; 12 positions match TRBD1. The CDR3 is 16 amino acids. Germline CDR1 and CDR2: SGHRS and YFSETQ. V shed 2 bases and J 6 bases; nucleotides not matched to a gene: 6. CDR3 coding DNA: TGCGCCAGCAGCTTCCGACCGGGACAGGGGGCCAATGAGCAGTTCTTC. It encodes CASSFRPGQGANEQFF. The entire variable domain, with the rest obtained from reference TRBV5-1 and TRBJ2-1, is as follows: KAGVTQTPRYLIKTRGQQVTLSCSPISGHRSVSWYQQTPGQGLQFLFEYFSETQRNKGNFPGRFSGRQFSNSRSEMNVSTLELGDSALYLCASSFRPGQGANEQFFGPGTRLTVL.

This clone has only a few counts. CDR3 protein: CASSLSGDYSNQPQHF. The CDR3 bases are TGTGCCAGCAGCTTATCAGGGGACTATAGCAATCAGCCCCAGCATTTT. The chain links TRBV7-8 to TRBJ1-5, with D maybe TRBD1 (6 bases). This CDR3 comprises 16 residues. CDR1 SGHVS and CDR2 FQNEAQ come from the germline V gene. V lost 2 bases and J 0 bases, leaving 11 bases between the germline ends.

The rearrangement joins TRBV7-9 to TRBJ2-2; D remains unclear. The CDR3 is made up of 16 amino acids. Germline CDR1 and CDR2: SEHNR and FQNEAQ (reference sequence). Trimming took off 2 bases at V and 4 bases at J, with 14 bases between the two ends. The DNA of the CDR3 is TGTGCCAGCAGCTTAATTGTAGGACCATCCACCGGGGAGCTGTTTTTT. As protein: CASSLIVGPSTGELFF. The variable domain in full, completed from reference TRBV7-9 and TRBJ2-2, reads DTGVSQNPRHKITKRGQNVTFRCDPISEHNRLYWYRQTLGQGPEFLTYFQNEAQLEKSRLLSDRFSAERPKGSFSTLEIQRTEQGDSAMYLCASSLIVGPSTGELFFGEGSRLTVL.